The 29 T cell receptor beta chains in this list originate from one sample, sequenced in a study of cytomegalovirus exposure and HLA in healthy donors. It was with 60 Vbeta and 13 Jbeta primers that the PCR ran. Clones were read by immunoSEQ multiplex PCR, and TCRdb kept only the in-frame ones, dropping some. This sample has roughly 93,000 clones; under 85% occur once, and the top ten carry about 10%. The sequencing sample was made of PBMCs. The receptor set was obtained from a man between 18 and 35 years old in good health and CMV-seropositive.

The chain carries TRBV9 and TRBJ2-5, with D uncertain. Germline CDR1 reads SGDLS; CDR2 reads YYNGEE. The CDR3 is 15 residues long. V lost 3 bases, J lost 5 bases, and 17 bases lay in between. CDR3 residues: CASSGEGRVWETQYF. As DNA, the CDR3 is TGTGCCAGCAGCGGCGAAGGTCGGGTGTGGGAGACCCAGTACTTC. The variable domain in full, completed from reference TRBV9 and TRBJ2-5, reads DSGVTQTPKHLITATGQRVTLRCSPRSGDLSVYWYQQSLDQGLQFLIQYYNGEERAKGNILERFSAQQFPDLHSELNLSSLELGDSALYFCASSGEGRVWETQYFGPGTRLLVL.

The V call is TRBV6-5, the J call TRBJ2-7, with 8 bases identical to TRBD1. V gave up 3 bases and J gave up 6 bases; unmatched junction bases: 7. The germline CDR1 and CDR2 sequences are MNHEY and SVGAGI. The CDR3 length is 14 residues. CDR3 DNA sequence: TGTGCCAGCAGTTATTTCCAGGGGGCTGTCGAGCAGTACTTC. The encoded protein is CASSYFQGAVEQYF.

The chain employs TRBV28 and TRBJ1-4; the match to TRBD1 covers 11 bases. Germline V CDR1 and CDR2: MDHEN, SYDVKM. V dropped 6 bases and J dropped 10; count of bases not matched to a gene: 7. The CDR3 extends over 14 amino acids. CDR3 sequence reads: CASSPGTGGGKLFF. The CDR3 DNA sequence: TGTGCCAGCAGCCCCGGGACAGGGGGTGGAAAACTGTTTTTT.

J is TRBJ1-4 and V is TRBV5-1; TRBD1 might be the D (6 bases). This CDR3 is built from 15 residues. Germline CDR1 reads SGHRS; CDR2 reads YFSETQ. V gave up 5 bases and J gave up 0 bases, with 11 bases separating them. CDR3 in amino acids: CASSLRGSTNEKLFF. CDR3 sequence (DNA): TGCGCCAGCAGTCTCAGGGGTTCAACTAATGAAAAACTGTTTTTT. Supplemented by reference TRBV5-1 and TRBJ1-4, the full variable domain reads KAGVTQTPRYLIKTRGQQVTLSCSPISGHRSVSWYQQTPGQGLQFLFEYFSETQRNKGNFPGRFSGRQFSNSRSEMNVSTLELGDSALYLCASSLRGSTNEKLFFGSGTQLSVL.

CDR3 region: CASSLAPAGGEKLFF. CDR3 nucleotide sequence: TGCGCCAGCAGCTTGGCCCCGGCTGGGGGCGAAAAACTGTTTTTT. The gene calls are TRBV5-1 and TRBJ1-4; D is perhaps TRBD1 (6 bases). In germline, CDR1 is SGHRS, CDR2 YFSETQ. V lost 0 bases, J lost 8 bases, and 14 bases lay in between. CDR3 length: 15 residues.

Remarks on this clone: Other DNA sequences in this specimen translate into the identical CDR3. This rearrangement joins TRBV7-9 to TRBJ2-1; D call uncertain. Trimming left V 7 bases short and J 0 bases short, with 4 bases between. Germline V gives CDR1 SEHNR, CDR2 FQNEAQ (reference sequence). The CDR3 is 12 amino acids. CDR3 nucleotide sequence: TGTGCCAGCATTCGCTCCTACAATGAGCAGTTCTTC. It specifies CASIRSYNEQFF.

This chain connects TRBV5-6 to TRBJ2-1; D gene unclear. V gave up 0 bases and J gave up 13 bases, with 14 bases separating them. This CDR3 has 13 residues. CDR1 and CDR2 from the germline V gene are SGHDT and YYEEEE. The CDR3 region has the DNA TGTGCCAGCAGCTTGGCTATTGCCCCTACCCAGTTCTTC. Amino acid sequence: CASSLAIAPTQFF.

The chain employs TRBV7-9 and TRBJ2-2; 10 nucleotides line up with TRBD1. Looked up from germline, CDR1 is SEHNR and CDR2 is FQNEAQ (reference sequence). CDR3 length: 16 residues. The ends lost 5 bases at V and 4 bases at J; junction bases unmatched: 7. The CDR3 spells CASSPGQGEGTGELFF. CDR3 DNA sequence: TGTGCCAGCAGCCCTGGACAGGGGGAGGGCACCGGGGAGCTGTTTTTT.

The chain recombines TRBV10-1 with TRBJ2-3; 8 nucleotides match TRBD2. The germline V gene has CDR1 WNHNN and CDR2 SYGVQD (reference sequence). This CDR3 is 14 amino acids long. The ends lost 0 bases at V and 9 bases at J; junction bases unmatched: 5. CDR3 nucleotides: TGCGCCAGCAGTGAGTCCGTCGGGGGGGGCACGCAGTATTTT. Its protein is CASSESVGGGTQYF.

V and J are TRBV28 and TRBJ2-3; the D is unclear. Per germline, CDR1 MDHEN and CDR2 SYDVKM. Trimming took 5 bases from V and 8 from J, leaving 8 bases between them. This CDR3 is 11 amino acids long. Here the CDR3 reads CASSQQATQYF. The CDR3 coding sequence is TGTGCCAGCAGTCAGCAGGCTACGCAGTATTTT.

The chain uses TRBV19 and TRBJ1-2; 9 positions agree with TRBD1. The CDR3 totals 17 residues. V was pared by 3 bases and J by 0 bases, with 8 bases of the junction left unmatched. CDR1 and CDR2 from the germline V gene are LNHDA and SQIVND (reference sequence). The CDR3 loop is CASSMPGQGYTNYGYTF. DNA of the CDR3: TGTGCCAGTAGTATGCCGGGACAGGGCTACACTAACTATGGCTACACCTTC.

The CDR3 region is CASSRRDTNTEAFF. The CDR3 coding sequence is TGTGCCAGCAGTCGCCGGGACACAAACACTGAAGCTTTCTTT. The rearrangement joins TRBV6-6 to TRBJ1-1, with D possibly being TRBD1 (6 bases). Trimming removed 5 bases at V and 2 bases at J, with 12 bases between. The CDR3 length is 14 residues. Germline V gene sequence: CDR1 MNHNY, CDR2 SVGAGI (reference sequence).

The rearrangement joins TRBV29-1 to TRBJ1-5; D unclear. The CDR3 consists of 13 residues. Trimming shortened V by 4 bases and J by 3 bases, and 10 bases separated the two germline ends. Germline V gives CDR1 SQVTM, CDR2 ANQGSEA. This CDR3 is CSVVGGFNQPQHF. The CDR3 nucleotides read TGCAGCGTTGTCGGCGGATTCAATCAGCCCCAGCATTTT.

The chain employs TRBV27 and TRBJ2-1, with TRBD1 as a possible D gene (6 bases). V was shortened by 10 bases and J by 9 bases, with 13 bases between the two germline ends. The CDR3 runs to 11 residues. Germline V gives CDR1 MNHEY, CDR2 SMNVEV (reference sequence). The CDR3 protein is CATWGRVEQFF. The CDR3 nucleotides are TGTGCCACCTGGGGGCGGGTTGAGCAGTTCTTC.

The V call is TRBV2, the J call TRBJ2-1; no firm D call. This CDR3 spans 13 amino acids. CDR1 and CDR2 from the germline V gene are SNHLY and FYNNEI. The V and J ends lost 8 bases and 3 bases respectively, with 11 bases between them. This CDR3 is CASDKLHYNEQFF. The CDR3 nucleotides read TGTGCCAGCGACAAGCTCCACTACAATGAGCAGTTCTTC.

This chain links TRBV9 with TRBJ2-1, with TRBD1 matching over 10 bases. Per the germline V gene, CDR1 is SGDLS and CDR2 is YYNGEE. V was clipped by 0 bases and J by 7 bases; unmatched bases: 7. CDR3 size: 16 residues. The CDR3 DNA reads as TGTGCCAGCAGCGTAGCTCGGGACAGGGGAGGGAATGAGCAGTTCTTC. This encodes CASSVARDRGGNEQFF.

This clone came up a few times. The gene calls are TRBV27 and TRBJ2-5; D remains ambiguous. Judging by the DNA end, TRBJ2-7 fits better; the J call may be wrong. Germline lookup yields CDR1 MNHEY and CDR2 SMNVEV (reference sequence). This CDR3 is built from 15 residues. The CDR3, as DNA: TGTGCCAGCAGTTTAGCCCCTGGGCAGAGCTACGAGCAGTACTTC. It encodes CASSLAPGQSYEQYF.

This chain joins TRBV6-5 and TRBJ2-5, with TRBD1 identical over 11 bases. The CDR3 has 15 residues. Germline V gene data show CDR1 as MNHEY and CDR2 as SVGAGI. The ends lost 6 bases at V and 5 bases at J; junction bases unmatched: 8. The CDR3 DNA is TGTGCCAGCAGGCCGACAGGGGACAGGGGGGAGACCCAGTACTTC. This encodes CASRPTGDRGETQYF.

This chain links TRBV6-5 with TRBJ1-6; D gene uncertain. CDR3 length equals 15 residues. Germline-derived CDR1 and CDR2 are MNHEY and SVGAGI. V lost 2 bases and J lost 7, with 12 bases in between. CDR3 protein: CASSYEGRLNSPLHF. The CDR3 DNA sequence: TGTGCCAGCAGTTACGAGGGTCGGCTCAATTCACCCCTCCACTTT.

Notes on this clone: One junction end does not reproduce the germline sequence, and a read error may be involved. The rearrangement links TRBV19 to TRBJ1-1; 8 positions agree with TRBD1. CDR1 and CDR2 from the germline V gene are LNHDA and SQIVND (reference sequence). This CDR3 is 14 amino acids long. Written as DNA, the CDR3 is TGTGCCAGTAGCATAGGACAGGGGAACACTGAAGCTTTCTTT. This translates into CASSIGQGNTEAFF. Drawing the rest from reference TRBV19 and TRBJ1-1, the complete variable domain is DGGITQSPKYLFRKEGQNVTLSCEQNLNHDAMYWYRQDPGQGLRLIYYSQIVNDFQKGDIAEGYSVSREKKESFPLTVTSAQKNPTAFYLCASSIGQGNTEAFFGQGTRLTVV.

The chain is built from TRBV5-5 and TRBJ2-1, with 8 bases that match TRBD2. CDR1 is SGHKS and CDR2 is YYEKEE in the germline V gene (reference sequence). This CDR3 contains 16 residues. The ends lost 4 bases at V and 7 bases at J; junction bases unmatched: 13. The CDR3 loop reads CASSEPGLGVWNEQFF. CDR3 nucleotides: TGTGCCAGCAGCGAACCGGGACTAGGAGTTTGGAATGAGCAGTTCTTC.

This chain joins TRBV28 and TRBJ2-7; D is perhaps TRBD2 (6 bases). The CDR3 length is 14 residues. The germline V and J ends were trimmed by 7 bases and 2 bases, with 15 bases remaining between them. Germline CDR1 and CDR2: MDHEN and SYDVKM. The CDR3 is CASNPGGSPYEQYF. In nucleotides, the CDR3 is TGTGCCAGCAACCCCGGGGGTAGCCCCTACGAGCAGTACTTC. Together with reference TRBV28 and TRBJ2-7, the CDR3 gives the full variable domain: DVKVTQSSRYLVKRTGEKVFLECVQDMDHENMFWYRQDPGLGLRLIYFSYDVKMKEKGDIPEGYSVSREKKERFSLILESASTNQTSMYLCASNPGGSPYEQYFGPGTRLTVT.

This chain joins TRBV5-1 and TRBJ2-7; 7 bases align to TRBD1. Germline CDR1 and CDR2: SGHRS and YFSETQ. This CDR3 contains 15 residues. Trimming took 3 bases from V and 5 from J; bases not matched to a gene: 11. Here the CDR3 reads CASSSAQITGDEQYF. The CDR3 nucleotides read TGCGCCAGCAGCTCCGCCCAAATTACAGGGGACGAGCAGTACTTC.

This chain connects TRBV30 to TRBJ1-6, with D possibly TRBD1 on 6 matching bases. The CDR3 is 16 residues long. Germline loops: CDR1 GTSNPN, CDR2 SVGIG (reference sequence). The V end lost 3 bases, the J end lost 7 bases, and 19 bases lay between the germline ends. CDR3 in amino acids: CAWSRSGAGDNSPLHF. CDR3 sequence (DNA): TGTGCCTGGAGCAGAAGCGGGGCAGGGGACAATTCACCCCTCCACTTT. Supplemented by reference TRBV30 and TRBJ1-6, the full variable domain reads SQTIHQWPATLVQPVGSPLSLECTVEGTSNPNLYWYRQAAGRGLQLLFYSVGIGQISSEVPQNLSASRPQDRQFILSSKKLLLSDSGFYLCAWSRSGAGDNSPLHFGNGTRLTVT.

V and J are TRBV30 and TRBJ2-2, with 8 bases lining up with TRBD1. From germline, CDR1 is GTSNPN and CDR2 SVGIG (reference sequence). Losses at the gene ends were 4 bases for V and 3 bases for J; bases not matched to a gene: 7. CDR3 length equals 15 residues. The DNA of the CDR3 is TGTGCCTGGACAGGGGGCGGGCTAGACACCGGGGAGCTGTTTTTT. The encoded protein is CAWTGGGLDTGELFF.

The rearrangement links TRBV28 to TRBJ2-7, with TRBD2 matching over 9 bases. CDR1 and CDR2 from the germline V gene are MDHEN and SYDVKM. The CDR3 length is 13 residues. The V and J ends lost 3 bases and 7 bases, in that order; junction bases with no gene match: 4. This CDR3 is CASSFGLAREQYF. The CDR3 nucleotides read TGTGCCAGCAGTTTTGGACTAGCGCGAGAGCAGTACTTC.

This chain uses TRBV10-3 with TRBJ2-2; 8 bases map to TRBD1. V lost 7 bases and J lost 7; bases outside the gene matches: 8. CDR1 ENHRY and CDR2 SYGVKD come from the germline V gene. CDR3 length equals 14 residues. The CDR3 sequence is CAITGRGLDGELFF. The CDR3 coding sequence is TGTGCCATCACCGGCAGGGGGCTAGACGGGGAGCTGTTTTTT.

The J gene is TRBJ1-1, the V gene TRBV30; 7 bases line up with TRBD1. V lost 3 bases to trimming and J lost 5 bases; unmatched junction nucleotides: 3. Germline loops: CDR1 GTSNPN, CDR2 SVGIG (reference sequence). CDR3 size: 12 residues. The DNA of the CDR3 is TGTGCCTGGAGGGGGACAGCTACTGAAGCTTTCTTT. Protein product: CAWRGTATEAFF.

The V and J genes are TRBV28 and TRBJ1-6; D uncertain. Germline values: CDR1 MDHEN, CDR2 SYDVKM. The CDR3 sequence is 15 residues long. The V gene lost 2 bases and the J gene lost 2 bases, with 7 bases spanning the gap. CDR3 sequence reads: CASSLVTAYNSPLHF. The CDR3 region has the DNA TGTGCCAGCAGTTTAGTAACAGCCTATAATTCACCCCTCCACTTT.